Presented here are 29 T cell receptor beta chains from one specimen sequenced in a study of T cell responses to AZD1222 COVID-19 vaccine. Sequenced by immunoSEQ multiplex PCR; TCRdb stores in-frame clones only, minus some. Counted here are about 120,000 clones, over 75% occurring once; the ten biggest clones make up roughly 4%. This sample comprised peripheral blood, obtained on day 0 of MenACWY control vaccination. These receptors all come from an adult in good health.

The CDR3 bases are TGTGCCAGCAGTCCGCCCCAGGGGCGCGTAAATGGCTACACCTTC. Amino acids: CASSPPQGRVNGYTF. The rearrangement links TRBV6-2 or TRBV6-3 to TRBJ1-2, with D maybe TRBD1 (6 bases). In germline, CDR1 is MNHEY, CDR2 SVGEGT. The CDR3 contains 15 residues. Trimming pared 5 bases from V and 6 bases from J, leaving 19 bases between.

This clone has only one observation. V gene TRBV4-2 combines with J gene TRBJ2-7; 9 nucleotides match TRBD1. From germline, CDR1 is LGHNA and CDR2 YNFKEQ. There are 15 residues in the CDR3. V lost 4 bases and J lost 2; bases outside the gene matches: 6. DNA of the CDR3: TGTGCCAGCAGCCTGGGGACAGGGTCCACCTACGAGCAGTACTTC. This sequence encodes CASSLGTGSTYEQYF.

The chain uses TRBV6-5 and TRBJ2-5; 11 positions match TRBD1. Germline V gives CDR1 MNHEY, CDR2 SVGAGI. V lost 3 bases, J lost 4 bases, and 4 bases stayed unmatched. The CDR3 consists of 15 residues. The CDR3 here is CASSYYGQGAETQYF. The CDR3, as DNA: TGTGCCAGCAGTTATTACGGACAGGGGGCAGAGACCCAGTACTTC.

The gene calls are TRBV6-6 and TRBJ1-4; tentatively, D is TRBD1 (6 bases). Trimming took off 8 bases at V and 6 bases at J, with 13 bases between the two ends. The germline gives CDR1 MNHNY, CDR2 SVGAGI (reference sequence). The CDR3 runs to 13 residues. The CDR3 DNA reads TGTGCCAGCCGTTCGGGACATTATGAAAAACTGTTTTTT. Residues: CASRSGHYEKLFF.

The gene calls are TRBV27 and TRBJ2-1; unclear D gene. Looked up from germline, CDR1 is MNHEY and CDR2 is SMNVEV (reference sequence). The CDR3 runs to 17 residues. V shed 2 bases and J shed 7 bases, with 21 bases lying between them. CDR3 sequence: CASSLVPPQSRENEQFF. The CDR3 DNA is TGTGCCAGCAGTTTAGTCCCTCCCCAAAGCAGAGAGAATGAGCAGTTCTTC.

The V gene is TRBV7-2, the J gene TRBJ1-6; possible D gene TRBD1, 5 bases. V was cut by 3 bases and J by 6 bases, with 9 bases left in between. Germline lookup yields CDR1 SGHTA and CDR2 FQGNSA. This CDR3 contains 14 residues. The CDR3 DNA reads TGTGCCAGCAGCTTGACGACAGTTAATTCACCCCTCCACTTT. It translates to CASSLTTVNSPLHF.

This chain uses TRBV10-1 with TRBJ1-5; unclear D gene. V gave up 6 bases and J gave up 5 bases, with 14 bases separating them. Per the germline V gene, CDR1 is WNHNN and CDR2 is SYGVQD (reference sequence). The CDR3 has 14 amino acids. The CDR3 protein is CASRHGRRDQPQHF. Written as DNA, the CDR3 is TGCGCCAGCAGACACGGACGGCGCGATCAGCCCCAGCATTTT.

This clone was seen once. The genes are TRBV3-1 (or the pseudogene TRBV3-2) and TRBJ1-2; a possible D gene is TRBD1 (6 bases). V was clipped by 1 base and J by 8 bases, with 20 bases between them. CDR1 and CDR2 (germline): LGHDT, YNNKEL (reference sequence). The CDR3 runs to 16 residues. This chain's CDR3 is CASSQGYNQGSRGYTF. CDR3 bases: TGTGCCAGCAGCCAAGGGTACAATCAGGGGAGTAGAGGCTACACCTTC.

The genes are TRBV19 and TRBJ2-3; no definite D call. The V gene lost 6 bases and the J gene lost 1 base, with 8 bases spanning the gap. The CDR3 contains 13 residues. CDR1 and CDR2 (germline): LNHDA, SQIVND (reference sequence). The CDR3 bases are TGTGCCAGTAGCCGCGGACGCACAGATACGCAGTATTTT. Translated, it gives CASSRGRTDTQYF.

This rearrangement joins TRBV19 to TRBJ1-6, with D uncertain. V was pared by 3 bases and J by 9 bases, with 12 bases between. CDR1 LNHDA and CDR2 SQIVND come from the germline V gene (reference sequence). The CDR3 length is 14 residues. CDR3 bases: TGTGCCAGTAGTATCATCGTTGGCGGTTCACCCCTCCACTTT. Translating gives CASSIIVGGSPLHF.

This clone showed up just once. The V gene is TRBV19, the J gene TRBJ2-5, with 10 bases aligning to TRBD1. Germline CDR1 LNHDA, CDR2 SQIVND (reference sequence). The J segment lost 4 bases and the V segment lost 7 bases, leaving 3 bases of the junction unmatched. The CDR3 extends over 13 amino acids. In DNA, the CDR3 is TGTGCCAGTACCGACAGGGGGCGAGAGACCCAGTACTTC. It is translated as CASTDRGRETQYF.

This clone was observed a single time. J is TRBJ2-7 and V is TRBV2; weak D call: TRBD1 (6 bases). V lost 4 bases and J lost 7, with 26 bases in between. The length of the CDR3 is 17 residues. Germline lookup yields CDR1 SNHLY and CDR2 FYNNEI. The CDR3 DNA is TGTGCCAGCAGTGCCCTCAGCCCGGGGACATCAGTACGAGAGCAGTACTTC. Its translation is CASSALSPGTSVREQYF.

The genes are TRBV2 and TRBJ1-4; D is unresolved. Trimming stripped 0 bases from V and 5 bases from J, with 7 bases between. Germline assignment: CDR1 SNHLY and CDR2 FYNNEI. The CDR3 totals 14 residues. CDR3 coding DNA: TGTGCCAGCAGTGAAGCGCTTGGGAATGAAAAACTGTTTTTT. Translating it yields CASSEALGNEKLFF.

Many counts were recorded for this clone. The rearrangement joins TRBV27 to TRBJ2-5, with 8 bases that match TRBD1. Trimming cost V 6 bases and J 5 bases; bases outside gene matches: 11. CDR1 and CDR2 (germline): MNHEY, SMNVEV (reference sequence). This CDR3 has 15 amino acids. As DNA, the CDR3 is TGTGCCAGCAGCAACTCAGGGGGCTCAGGGGAGACCCAGTACTTC. Residues: CASSNSGGSGETQYF.

The chain employs TRBV10-2 and TRBJ1-3, with TRBD1 as a possible D gene (5 bases). Germline CDR1 and CDR2: WSHSY and SAAADI. Trimming took 4 bases from V and 1 from J, leaving 29 bases between them. The CDR3 loop spans 21 amino acids. CDR3 sequence reads: CASSARRPGPSGSSSGNTIYF. The DNA for the CDR3 is TGCGCCAGCAGTGCCCGACGACCGGGACCATCGGGCTCTTCATCTGGAAACACCATATATTTT.

V gene TRBV5-1 combines with J gene TRBJ2-3; D possibly corresponds to TRBD2 (6 bases). CDR1 and CDR2 from the germline V gene are SGHRS and YFSETQ. This CDR3 has 14 amino acids. V gave up 4 bases and J gave up 1 base, with 10 bases separating them. This CDR3 is CASSGGDGTDTQYF. DNA of the CDR3: TGCGCCAGCAGCGGCGGGGACGGCACAGATACGCAGTATTTT.

This clone was picked up a small number of times. Other DNA sequences within the sample encode an identical CDR3. The CDR3 region is CASSLGASGNTIYF. The CDR3 bases are TGCGCCAGCAGCTTGGGGGCCTCTGGAAACACCATATATTTT. This sequence joins TRBV5-1 and TRBJ1-3; D remains ambiguous. The CDR3 is 14 amino acids. V lost 0 bases to trimming and J lost 0 bases, with 4 bases between them. Per germline, CDR1 SGHRS and CDR2 YFSETQ.

The rearrangement uses TRBV6-5 and TRBJ2-2; TRBD1 agrees at 8 bases. This CDR3 has 15 amino acids. Trimming at V came to 6 bases and at J to 6 bases, leaving 9 bases not matched to a gene. Germline assignment: CDR1 MNHEY and CDR2 SVGAGI. CDR3 protein: CASRPRGRISGELFF. The CDR3 DNA sequence: TGTGCCAGCAGGCCCAGGGGGCGAATTTCCGGGGAGCTGTTTTTT.

In this sample, this clone turned up a few times. V gene TRBV6-5 combines with J gene TRBJ2-1; no clear D. Trimming took 8 bases from V and 0 from J, leaving 11 bases between them. The CDR3 spans 14 residues. The V gene's germline CDR1 is MNHEY and CDR2 SVGAGI. CDR3 in amino acids: CASQTLSSYNEQFF. In DNA form, the CDR3 reads TGTGCCAGCCAGACTCTCAGCTCCTACAATGAGCAGTTCTTC.

This clone has more than one count but fewer than ten. The chain links TRBV11-2 to TRBJ1-2; D unclear. Germline V gives CDR1 SGHAT, CDR2 FQNNGV. V was pared by 5 bases and J by 4 bases, with 17 bases between. The length of the CDR3 is 15 residues. The chain's CDR3 is CASSALGGGPYGYTF. DNA for the CDR3: TGTGCCAGCAGCGCGCTTGGTGGCGGACCCTATGGCTACACCTTC.

The chain couples TRBV5-1 to TRBJ2-1; tentative D call: TRBD2 (6 bases). This CDR3 is built from 14 residues. Germline loops: CDR1 SGHRS, CDR2 YFSETQ. Trimming shortened V by 4 bases and J by 4 bases, and 12 bases separated the two germline ends. CDR3 residues: CASSGGSGYNEQFF. The CDR3 DNA reads as TGCGCCAGCAGCGGTGGTAGCGGTTACAATGAGCAGTTCTTC.

This clone was counted a single time. This chain uses TRBV28 with TRBJ2-7; 7 bases fit TRBD2. The CDR3 is 15 amino acids. Germline-derived CDR1 and CDR2 are MDHEN and SYDVKM. V lost 7 bases, J lost 1 base, and 10 bases stayed unmatched. The CDR3 loop reads CASNPPGLRSYEQYF. The CDR3 DNA sequence: TGTGCCAGCAATCCCCCGGGACTACGATCCTACGAGCAGTACTTC.

The chain carries TRBV7-3 and TRBJ2-3, with 10 bases matching TRBD1. Germline V gene lookup returns CDR1 SGHTA and CDR2 FQGTGA. This CDR3 has 15 amino acids. With V trimmed by 3 bases and J by 4 bases, 4 bases remained unmatched. The CDR3 loop is CASSLDRGLADTQYF. Written as DNA, the CDR3 is TGTGCCAGCAGCTTGGACAGGGGGTTGGCAGATACGCAGTATTTT.

The J gene is TRBJ2-2, the V gene TRBV30; D is tentatively TRBD1 or TRBD2 (5 bases each). Germline V gene lookup returns CDR1 GTSNPN and CDR2 SVGIG (reference sequence). The CDR3 has 14 residues. V shed 3 bases and J shed 4 bases, with 12 bases lying between them. The CDR3 loop is CAWRRGVSTGELFF. The CDR3 coding sequence is TGTGCCTGGAGGAGGGGAGTTTCCACCGGGGAGCTGTTTTTT.

This chain links TRBV3-1 (or the pseudogene TRBV3-2) with TRBJ2-5; either TRBD1 or TRBD2 may supply D (5 bases each). The CDR3 consists of 14 residues. V was cut by 2 bases and J by 2 bases, with 9 bases left in between. In germline, CDR1 is LGHDT, CDR2 YNNKEL (reference sequence). The CDR3 region has the DNA TGTGCCAGCAGCCAAACGGGACCTCAAGAGACCCAGTACTTC. This sequence encodes CASSQTGPQETQYF.

The rearrangement links TRBV5-1 to TRBJ1-1; D remains unclear. Germline CDR1 reads SGHRS; CDR2 reads YFSETQ. Trimming cost V 0 bases and J 4 bases, with 10 bases left between them. The CDR3 totals 14 residues. The CDR3, as DNA: TGCGCCAGCAGCTTGGATGGAGATGCCACTGAAGCTTTCTTT. It specifies CASSLDGDATEAFF.

The sample holds one count of this clone. The chain employs TRBV29-1 and TRBJ2-2; the D is unclear. Per germline, CDR1 SQVTM and CDR2 ANQGSEA. Trimming took off 3 bases at V and 3 bases at J, with 2 bases between the two ends. The CDR3 has 11 residues. The DNA of the CDR3 is TGCAGCGTTGATTACACCGGGGAGCTGTTTTTT. This codes for CSVDYTGELFF.

The chain recombines TRBV7-2 with TRBJ1-2; 7 bases are shared with TRBD1. The CDR3 sequence is 14 residues long. The germline V gene encodes CDR1 SGHTA and CDR2 FQGNSA. Trimming cost V 5 bases and J 5 bases; bases outside gene matches: 8. DNA for the CDR3: TGTGCCAGCAGCCCGCTCAGACAGGGATATGGCTACACCTTC. Residues: CASSPLRQGYGYTF.

The chain uses TRBV7-9 and TRBJ1-1; unclear D gene. V lost 1 base and J 2 bases, leaving 11 bases between the germline ends. CDR1 and CDR2 (germline): SEHNR, FQNEAQ (reference sequence). The CDR3 contains 15 residues. CDR3 nucleotide sequence: TGTGCCAGCAGCTTAGTCCACACAGCAAACACTGAAGCTTTCTTT. It encodes CASSLVHTANTEAFF.